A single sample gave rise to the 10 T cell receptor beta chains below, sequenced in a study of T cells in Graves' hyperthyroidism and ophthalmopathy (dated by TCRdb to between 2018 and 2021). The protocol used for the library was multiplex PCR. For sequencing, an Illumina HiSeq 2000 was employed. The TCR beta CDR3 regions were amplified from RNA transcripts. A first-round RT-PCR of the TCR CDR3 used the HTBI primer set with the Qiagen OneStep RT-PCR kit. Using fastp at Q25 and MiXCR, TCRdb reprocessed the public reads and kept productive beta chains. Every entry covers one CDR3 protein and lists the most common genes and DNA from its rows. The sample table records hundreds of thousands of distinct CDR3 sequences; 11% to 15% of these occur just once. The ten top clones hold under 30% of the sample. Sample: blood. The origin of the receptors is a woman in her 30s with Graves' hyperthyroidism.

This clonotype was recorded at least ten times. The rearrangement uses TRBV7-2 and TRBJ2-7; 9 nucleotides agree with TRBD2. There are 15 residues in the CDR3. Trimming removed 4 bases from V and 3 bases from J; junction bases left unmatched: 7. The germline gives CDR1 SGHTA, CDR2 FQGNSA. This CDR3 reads CASSSPGLALYEQYF. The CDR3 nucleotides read TGTGCCAGCAGCTCGCCGGGACTAGCCCTCTACGAGCAGTACTTC.

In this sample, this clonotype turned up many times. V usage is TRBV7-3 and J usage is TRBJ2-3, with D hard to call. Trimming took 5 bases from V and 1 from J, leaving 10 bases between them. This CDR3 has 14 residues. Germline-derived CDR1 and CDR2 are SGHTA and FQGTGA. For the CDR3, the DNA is TGTGCCAGCAGCCCCCAGGCGGGCACAGATACGCAGTATTTT. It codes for CASSPQAGTDTQYF.

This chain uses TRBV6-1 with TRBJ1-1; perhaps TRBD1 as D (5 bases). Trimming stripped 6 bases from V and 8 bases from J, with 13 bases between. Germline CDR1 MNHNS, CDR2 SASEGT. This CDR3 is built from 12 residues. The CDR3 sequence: CASSLWGGEAFF. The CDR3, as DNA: TGTGCCAGCAGCCTTTGGGGCGGGGAAGCTTTCTTT.

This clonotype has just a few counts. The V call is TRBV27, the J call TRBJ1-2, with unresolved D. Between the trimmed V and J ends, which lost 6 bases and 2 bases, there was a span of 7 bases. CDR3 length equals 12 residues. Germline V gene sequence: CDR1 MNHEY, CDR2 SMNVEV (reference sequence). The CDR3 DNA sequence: TGTGCCAGCAGGACGGTGAACTATGGCTACACCTTC. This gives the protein CASRTVNYGYTF.

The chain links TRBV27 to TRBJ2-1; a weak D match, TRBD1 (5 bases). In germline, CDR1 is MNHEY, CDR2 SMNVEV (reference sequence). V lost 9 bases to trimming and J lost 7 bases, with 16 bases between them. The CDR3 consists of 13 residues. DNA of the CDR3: TGTGCCAGTGTTGGGGCCAACTTAAATGAGCAGTTCTTC. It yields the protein CASVGANLNEQFF.

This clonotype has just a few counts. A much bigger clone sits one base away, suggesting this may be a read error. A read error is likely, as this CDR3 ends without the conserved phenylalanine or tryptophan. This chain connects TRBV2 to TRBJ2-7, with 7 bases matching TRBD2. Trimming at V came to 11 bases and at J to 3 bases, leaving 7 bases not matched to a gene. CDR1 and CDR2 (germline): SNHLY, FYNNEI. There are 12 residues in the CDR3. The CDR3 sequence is CASQTSRYEQYL. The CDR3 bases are TGTGCCTCCCAGACTAGCCGCTACGAGCAGTACCTC.

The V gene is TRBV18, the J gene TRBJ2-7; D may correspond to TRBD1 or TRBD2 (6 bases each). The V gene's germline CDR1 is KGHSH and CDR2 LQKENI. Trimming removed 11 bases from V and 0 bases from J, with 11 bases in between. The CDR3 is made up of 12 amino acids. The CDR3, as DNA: TGTGCCCCCGGAGGGGGCTCCTACGAGCAGTACTTC. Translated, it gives CAPGGGSYEQYF.

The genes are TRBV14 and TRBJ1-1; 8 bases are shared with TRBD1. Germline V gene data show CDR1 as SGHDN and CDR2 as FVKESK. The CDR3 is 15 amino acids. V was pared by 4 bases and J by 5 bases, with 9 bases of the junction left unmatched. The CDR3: CASSPAGQGRTEAFF. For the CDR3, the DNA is TGTGCCAGCAGCCCCGCCGGACAGGGTCGAACTGAAGCTTTCTTT.

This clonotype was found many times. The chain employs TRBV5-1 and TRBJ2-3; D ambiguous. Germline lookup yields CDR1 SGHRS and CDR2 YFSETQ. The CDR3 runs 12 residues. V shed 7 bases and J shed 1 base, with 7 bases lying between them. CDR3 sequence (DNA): TGCGCCAGCGGCCTCGGCACAGATACGCAGTATTTT. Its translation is CASGLGTDTQYF.

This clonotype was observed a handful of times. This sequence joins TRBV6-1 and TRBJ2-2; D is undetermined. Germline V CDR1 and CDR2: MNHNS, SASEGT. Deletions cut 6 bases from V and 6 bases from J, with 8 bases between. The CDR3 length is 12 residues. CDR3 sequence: CASRALAGELFF. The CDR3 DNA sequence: TGTGCCAGCAGGGCCCTAGCCGGGGAGCTGTTTTTT.